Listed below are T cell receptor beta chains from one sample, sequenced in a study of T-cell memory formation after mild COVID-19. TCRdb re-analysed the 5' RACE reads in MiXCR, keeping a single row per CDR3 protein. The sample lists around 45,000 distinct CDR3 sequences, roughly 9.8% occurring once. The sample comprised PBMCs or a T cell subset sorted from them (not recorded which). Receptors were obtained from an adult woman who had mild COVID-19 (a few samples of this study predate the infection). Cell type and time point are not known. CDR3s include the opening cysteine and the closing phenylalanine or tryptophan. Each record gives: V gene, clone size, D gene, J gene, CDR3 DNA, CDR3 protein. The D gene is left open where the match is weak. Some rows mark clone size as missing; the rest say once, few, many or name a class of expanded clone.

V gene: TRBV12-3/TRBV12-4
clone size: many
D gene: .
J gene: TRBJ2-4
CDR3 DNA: TGTGCCAGCACCCAGGGGATACTAGCCAAAAACATTCAGTACTTC
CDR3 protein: CASTQGILAKNIQYF

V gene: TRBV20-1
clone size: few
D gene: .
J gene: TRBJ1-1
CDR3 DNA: TGCAGTGCTTATTCCGACACTGAAGCTTTCTTT
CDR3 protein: CSAYSDTEAFF

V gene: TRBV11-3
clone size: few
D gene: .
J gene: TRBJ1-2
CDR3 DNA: TGTGCCAGCAGCTTAGGGGGTAACTATGGCTACACCTTC
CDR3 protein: CASSLGGNYGYTF

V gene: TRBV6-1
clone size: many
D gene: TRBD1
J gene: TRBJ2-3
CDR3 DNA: TGTGCCAGCAGTGAACGGACAGGGGAGGGAGATACGCAGTATTTT
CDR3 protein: CASSERTGEGDTQYF

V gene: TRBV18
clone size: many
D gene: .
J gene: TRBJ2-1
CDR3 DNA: TGTGCCAGCTCACCTTATCTATGGACAGCTCGGGATGAGCAGTTCTTC
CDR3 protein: CASSPYLWTARDEQFF

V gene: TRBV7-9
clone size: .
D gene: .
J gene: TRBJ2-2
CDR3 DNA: TGTGCCAGCAGCTTGGGGGGTCAGGAGGAGCTGTATTTT
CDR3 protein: CASSLGGQEELYF

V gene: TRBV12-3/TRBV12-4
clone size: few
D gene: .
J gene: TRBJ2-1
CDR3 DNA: TGTGCCAGCAAGGAGGGGGGCGGGGGACCATACAATGAGCAGTTCTTC
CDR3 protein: CASKEGGGGPYNEQFF

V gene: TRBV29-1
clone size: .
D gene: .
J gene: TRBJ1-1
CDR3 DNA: TGCAGCGTTGTTCCGAAGACCATGAACACTGAAGCTTTCTTT
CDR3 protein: CSVVPKTMNTEAFF

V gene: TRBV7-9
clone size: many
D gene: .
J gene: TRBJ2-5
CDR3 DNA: TGTGCCAGCAGGTTGTCGGCTTCCCAAGAGACCCAGTACTTC
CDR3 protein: CASRLSASQETQYF

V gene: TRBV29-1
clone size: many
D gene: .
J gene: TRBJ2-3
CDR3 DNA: TGCAGCGTTGAGCGGGACAGAGGGGAGTATTTT
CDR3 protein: CSVERDRGEYF

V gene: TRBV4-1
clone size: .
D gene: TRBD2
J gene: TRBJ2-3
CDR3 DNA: TGCGCCAGCAGGACTAGCGGGGGCCGCCGCACAGATACGCAGTATTTT
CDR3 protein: CASRTSGGRRTDTQYF

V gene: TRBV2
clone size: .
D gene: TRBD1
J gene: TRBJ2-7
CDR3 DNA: TGTGCCAGCAGTGCGTTGACAGGGGAGGCCGAGCAGTACTTC
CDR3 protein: CASSALTGEAEQYF

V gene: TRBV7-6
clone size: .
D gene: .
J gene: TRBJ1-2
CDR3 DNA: TGTGCCAGCAGCTTAGCGCAGGGTGGGCATGGCTACACCTTC
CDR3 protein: CASSLAQGGHGYTF

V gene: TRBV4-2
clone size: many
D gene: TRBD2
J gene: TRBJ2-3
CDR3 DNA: TGTGCCAGCAGCCAAGATGGGGCGGGGGGGCCCGGTGGTACGCAGTATTTT
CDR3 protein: CASSQDGAGGPGGTQYF

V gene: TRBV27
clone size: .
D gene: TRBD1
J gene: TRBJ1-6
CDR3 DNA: TGTGCCAGCAGTTTAGGTCAAGGGGGCTCTTCACCCCTCCACTTT
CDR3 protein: CASSLGQGGSSPLHF

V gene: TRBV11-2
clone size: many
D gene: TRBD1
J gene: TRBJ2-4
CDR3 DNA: TGTGCCAGCAGCCCGCCTGGACAGGCCGACATTCAGTACTTC
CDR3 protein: CASSPPGQADIQYF

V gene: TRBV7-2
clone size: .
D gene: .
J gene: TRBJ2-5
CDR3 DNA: TGTGCCACGACAGGACGGGGGGTGCAGACCCAGTACTTC
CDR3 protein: CATTGRGVQTQYF

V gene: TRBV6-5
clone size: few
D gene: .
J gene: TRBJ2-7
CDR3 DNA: TGTGCCAGCAGTTACTCGTCTGGCAGTCCCCGCTACGAGCAGTACTTC
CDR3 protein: CASSYSSGSPRYEQYF

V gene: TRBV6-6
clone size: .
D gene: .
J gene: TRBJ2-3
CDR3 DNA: TGTGCCAGCAGCCCGAGAGATACGCAGTATTTT
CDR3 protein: CASSPRDTQYF

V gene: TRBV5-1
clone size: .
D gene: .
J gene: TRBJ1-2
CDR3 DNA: TGCGCCAGCAGCCCACTCGGGGTGACGGCTGGCTACACCTTC
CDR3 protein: CASSPLGVTAGYTF

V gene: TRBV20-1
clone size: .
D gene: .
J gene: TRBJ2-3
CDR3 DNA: TGCAGTGCCGGGGGCCGACAGGCTGATACGCAGTATTTT
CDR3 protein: CSAGGRQADTQYF

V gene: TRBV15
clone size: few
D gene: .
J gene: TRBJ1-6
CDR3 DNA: TGTGCCACCAGCAGAGACAGGGGACGATCACCCCTCCACTTT
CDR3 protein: CATSRDRGRSPLHF

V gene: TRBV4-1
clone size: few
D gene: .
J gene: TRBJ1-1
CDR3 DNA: TGCGCCAGCAGCCCGAGTCGGGTCCCGGGCGCTGAAGCTTTCTTT
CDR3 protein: CASSPSRVPGAEAFF

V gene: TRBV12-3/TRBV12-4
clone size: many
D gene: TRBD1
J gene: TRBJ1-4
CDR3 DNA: TGTGCCAGCAGCCAGCTGACAGGGGCAGCTAATGAAAAACTGTTTTTT
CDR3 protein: CASSQLTGAANEKLFF

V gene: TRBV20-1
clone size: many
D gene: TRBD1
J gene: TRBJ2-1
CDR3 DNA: TGCAGTGCTGACAGGGGACCCTACAATGAGCAGTTCTTC
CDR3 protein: CSADRGPYNEQFF

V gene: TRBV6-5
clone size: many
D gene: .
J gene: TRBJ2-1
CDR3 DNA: TGTGCCAGCAGTTACTCCCGGGTAAATGAGCAGTTCTTC
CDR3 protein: CASSYSRVNEQFF

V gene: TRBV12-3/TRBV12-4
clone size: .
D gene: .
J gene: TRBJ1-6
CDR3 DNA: TGTGCCAGCAATCCACAACAGGGACCGGGTTCACCCCTCCACTTT
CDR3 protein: CASNPQQGPGSPLHF

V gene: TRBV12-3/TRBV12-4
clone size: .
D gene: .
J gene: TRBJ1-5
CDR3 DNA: TGTGCCAGCAGTTCAAATAGCGATCAGCCCCAGCATTTT
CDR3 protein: CASSSNSDQPQHF

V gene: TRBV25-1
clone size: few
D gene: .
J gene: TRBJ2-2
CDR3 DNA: TGTGCCAGCAAAGTCACCGGGGAGCTGTTTTTT
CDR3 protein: CASKVTGELFF

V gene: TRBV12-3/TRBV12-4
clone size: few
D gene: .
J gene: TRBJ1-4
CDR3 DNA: TGTGCCAGCAGAAGGGATTCCGCAGAAAAACTGTTTTTT
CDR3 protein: CASRRDSAEKLFF

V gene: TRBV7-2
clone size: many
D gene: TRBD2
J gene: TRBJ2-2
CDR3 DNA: TGTGCCAGCAGCTTTAGCGGGGGGGCTATCACCGGGGAGCTGTTTTTT
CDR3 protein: CASSFSGGAITGELFF

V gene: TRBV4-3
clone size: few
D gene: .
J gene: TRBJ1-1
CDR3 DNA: TGCGCCAGCAGCCAAGATGTTTGGGTTACTGAAGCTTTCTTT
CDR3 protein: CASSQDVWVTEAFF

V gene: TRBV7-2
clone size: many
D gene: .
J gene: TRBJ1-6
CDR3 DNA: TGTGCCAGCAGCTTAGGGGGTTCACCCCTCCACTTT
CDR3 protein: CASSLGGSPLHF

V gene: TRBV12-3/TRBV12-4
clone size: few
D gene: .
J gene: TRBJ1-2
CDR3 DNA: TGTGCCAGCAGACCAGAGACAGGTTTACCCTATGGCTACACCTTC
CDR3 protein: CASRPETGLPYGYTF

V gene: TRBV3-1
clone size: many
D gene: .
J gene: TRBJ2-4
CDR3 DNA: TGTGCCAGCAGCCAAGAAGGTAGCGGACTCCCACTGGACTTC
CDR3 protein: CASSQEGSGLPLDF

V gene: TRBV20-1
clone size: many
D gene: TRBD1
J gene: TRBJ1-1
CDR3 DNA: TGCAGTGCTTGGCCACAGACAGGGGCGAACACTGAAGCTTTCTTT
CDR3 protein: CSAWPQTGANTEAFF

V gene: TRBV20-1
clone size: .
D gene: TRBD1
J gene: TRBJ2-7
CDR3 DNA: TGCAGTACCGGGACAGGGGTCGGTAGGGAGCAGTACTTC
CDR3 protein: CSTGTGVGREQYF

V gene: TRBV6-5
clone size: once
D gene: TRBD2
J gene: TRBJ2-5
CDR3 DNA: TGTGCCAGCAGGAAAGGAATTTGGCGGGGGGTTGAGGGGGAGACCCAGTACTTC
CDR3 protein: CASRKGIWRGVEGETQYF

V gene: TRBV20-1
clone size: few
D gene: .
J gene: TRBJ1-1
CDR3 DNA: TGCAGTGCTAGACGTCAGCTGAACACTGAAGCTTTCTTT
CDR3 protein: CSARRQLNTEAFF

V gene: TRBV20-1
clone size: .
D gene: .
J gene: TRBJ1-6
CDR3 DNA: TGCAGTGCTAGAATCCCGGGACCGGATAATTCACCCCTCCACTTT
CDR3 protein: CSARIPGPDNSPLHF

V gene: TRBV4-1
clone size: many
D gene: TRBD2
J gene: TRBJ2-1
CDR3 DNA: TGCGCCAGCAGCCAAGCTCGGGGGTGGACTAGCGGGAGGGCCGAGTACAATGAGCAGTTCTTC
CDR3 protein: CASSQARGWTSGRAEYNEQFF

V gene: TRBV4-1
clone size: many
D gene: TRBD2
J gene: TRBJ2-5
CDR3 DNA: TGCGCCAGCAGCCAAGATTTGGCGGGGGGGCCTGTGACCCAGTACTTC
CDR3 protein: CASSQDLAGGPVTQYF

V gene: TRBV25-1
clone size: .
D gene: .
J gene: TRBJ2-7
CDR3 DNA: TGTGCCAGCAGTGAACTTGGGACTCGTGACGAGCAGTACTTC
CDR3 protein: CASSELGTRDEQYF

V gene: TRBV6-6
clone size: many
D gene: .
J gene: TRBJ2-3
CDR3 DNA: TGTGCCAGCAGTTACAGACAGCTAAGGGCAGATACGCAGTATTTT
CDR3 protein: CASSYRQLRADTQYF

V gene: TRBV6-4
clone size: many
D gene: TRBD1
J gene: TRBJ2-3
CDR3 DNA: TGTGCCAGCAGTGACTCGACAGGGCCAGATACGCAGTATTTT
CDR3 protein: CASSDSTGPDTQYF

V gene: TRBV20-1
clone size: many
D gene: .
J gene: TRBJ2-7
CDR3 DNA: TGCAGTGCTAGTATAAGTACCTACGAGCAGTACTTC
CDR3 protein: CSASISTYEQYF

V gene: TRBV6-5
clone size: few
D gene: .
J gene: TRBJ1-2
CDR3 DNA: TGTGCCAGCAGCCCCAGGGGAACCTATGGCTACACCTTC
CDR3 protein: CASSPRGTYGYTF

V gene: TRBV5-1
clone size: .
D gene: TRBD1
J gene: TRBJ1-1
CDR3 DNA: TGCGCCAGCAGCTTGGGGGACAGGGGAATCACTGAAGCTTTCTTT
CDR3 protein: CASSLGDRGITEAFF

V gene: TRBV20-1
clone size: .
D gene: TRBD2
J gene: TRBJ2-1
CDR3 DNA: TGCAGTGCTAGTCCTAGCGGGGGGGCCTATGAGCAGTTCTTC
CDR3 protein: CSASPSGGAYEQFF

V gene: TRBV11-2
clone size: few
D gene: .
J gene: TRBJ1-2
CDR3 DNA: TGTGCCAGCAGCTTAGCTATGGGTTTCGATTATGGCTACACCTTC
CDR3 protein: CASSLAMGFDYGYTF